This TCR beta chain is from a study of blood T cell repertoires in COVID-19. Authors' methods: Reference gene primer amplification yielded estimated nucleated cell counts. Sequencing used immunoSEQ multiplex PCR; TCRdb keeps in-frame clones, though not all of them. V, J and clone size are those of that table, while D and trimming were read from the DNA. The sample has 200,000 to 250,000 clones, approximately 86% seen once. Germline V gives CDR1 MNHEY, CDR2 SMNVEV (reference sequence). CDR3 length: 15 amino acids. V lost 0 bases and J 1 base, leaving 10 bases between the germline ends. Material for sequencing was peripheral blood. The clonotype comes from a man aged 18 to 29 with active or convalescent COVID-19. V and J are TRBV27 and TRBJ2-7; D is perhaps TRBD1 (5 bases). CDR3 sequence reads: CASSLSEQASYEQYF. CDR3 bases: TGTGCCAGCAGTTTATCGGAACAGGCATCCTACGAGCAGTACTTC.